These 4 T cell receptor beta chains were all obtained from the same sample, sequenced in a study of blood T cell repertoires in COVID-19. The table came from immunoSEQ multiplex PCR; TCRdb's copy has only in-frame clones and leaves some out. The data show 70,000 to 90,000 clones, 65% to 85% seen once. Specimen: peripheral blood. These receptors came from a man aged 70 or older with acute or convalescent COVID-19.

The J gene is TRBJ1-5, the V gene TRBV28; 9 bases match TRBD1. Germline trimming cut 6 bases from V and 7 bases from J; bases unmatched to any gene: 7. The CDR3 sequence is 14 residues long. The germline V gene encodes CDR1 MDHEN and CDR2 SYDVKM. DNA for the CDR3: TGTGCCAGCAGAACGGACAGGGGACGGCAGCCCCAGCATTTT. Translating it yields CASRTDRGRQPQHF.

This clone has more than one count but fewer than ten. The chain links TRBV4-2 to TRBJ1-4; no reliable D call. The V gene's germline CDR1 is LGHNA and CDR2 YNFKEQ. Deletions cut 1 base from V and 7 bases from J, with 13 bases between. The CDR3 totals 15 residues. The CDR3 protein is CASSQGGRRGEKLFF. CDR3 DNA: TGTGCCAGCAGCCAAGGCGGCAGACGGGGTGAAAAACTGTTTTTT.

The chain uses TRBV18 and TRBJ2-5; D remains unclear. Trimming cost V 3 bases and J 1 base, with 9 bases left between them. Germline V lookup: CDR1 KGHSH, CDR2 LQKENI. This CDR3 region has 14 residues. CDR3 amino acids: CASSPQSGQETQYF. In nucleotides, the CDR3 is TGTGCCAGCTCACCGCAGTCGGGCCAAGAGACCCAGTACTTC.

This clone was seen once. CDR3 in amino acids: CASQGLYSNQPQHF. In nucleotides, the CDR3 is TGTGCCAGCCAGGGACTGTATAGCAATCAGCCCCAGCATTTT. The V gene is TRBV19, the J gene TRBJ1-5, with a possible D match to TRBD1 (5 bases). The CDR3 runs 14 residues. Looked up from germline, CDR1 is LNHDA and CDR2 is SQIVND (reference sequence). The V end lost 9 bases, the J end lost 0 bases, and 12 bases lay between the germline ends.